Each of the 26 T cell receptor beta chains below was sequenced from the same sample in a study of blood T cell repertoires in COVID-19 (dated by TCRdb to about 2020). The library was built by means of the immunoSEQ multiplex PCR assay. TCRdb's version of the immuneACCESS table is confined to in-frame rearrangements and falls short of the full clone set. An unresolved V gene accounts for under half of the shortfall where checked; the remainder is of unknown origin. In this sample the table shows around 250,000 clones, over 75% of which occur a single time. The ten biggest clones cover 8.6% of the sample. The sample comprised peripheral blood. Every receptor here comes from a human donor in a cohort sampled during active COVID-19.

The chain recombines TRBV9 with TRBJ2-7; D not resolved. The CDR3 length is 14 residues. V lost 0 bases, J lost 2 bases, and 9 bases lay in between. The germline V gene encodes CDR1 SGDLS and CDR2 YYNGEE. The CDR3 spells CASSVGSVPYEQYF. The CDR3 DNA reads as TGTGCCAGCAGCGTAGGCAGCGTACCCTACGAGCAGTACTTC.

This clone was observed a few times. This sequence joins TRBV4-1 and TRBJ1-1; tentative D call: TRBD1 (5 bases). CDR3 length: 14 residues. Germline CDR1 reads MGHRA; CDR2 reads YSYEKL. V was pared by 1 base and J by 1 base, with 7 bases between. CDR3 bases: TGCGCCAGCAGCCAAGGACAGTCGAACACTGAAGCTTTCTTT. It codes for CASSQGQSNTEAFF.

The rearrangement uses TRBV10-3 and TRBJ2-3, with D tentatively TRBD2 (6 bases). Per germline, CDR1 ENHRY and CDR2 SYGVKD. The ends were cut back, 11 bases at V and 0 bases at J, with 12 bases in the middle. This CDR3 is built from 13 residues. CDR3 DNA: TGTGCCTGCGGGGATACTAGCACAGATACGCAGTATTTT. Amino acid sequence: CACGDTSTDTQYF.

The chain has TRBV29-1 and TRBJ2-5; 7 bases are a match to TRBD1. Germline CDR1 SQVTM, CDR2 ANQGSEA. The J segment lost 4 bases and the V segment lost 4 bases, leaving 0 bases of the junction unmatched. CDR3 size: 11 residues. The CDR3 bases are TGCAGCGTTGGACAGGGAGAGACCCAGTACTTC. Translating it yields CSVGQGETQYF.

The genes are TRBV5-5 and TRBJ2-3; 7 bases map to TRBD1. Germline CDR1 SGHKS, CDR2 YYEKEE (reference sequence). There are 15 residues in the CDR3. The ends lost 4 bases at V and 2 bases at J; junction bases unmatched: 7. The CDR3 here is CASSGGQATTDTQYF. The DNA for the CDR3 is TGTGCCAGCAGCGGAGGACAGGCGACCACAGATACGCAGTATTTT.

This clone occurred once. The CDR3 protein is CASSGTGVGFYEQYF. CDR3 coding DNA: TGTGCCAGCAGTGGCACGGGGGTTGGATTCTACGAGCAGTACTTC. The chain combines TRBV28 with TRBJ2-7; TRBD2 is a possible D gene (6 bases). Germline CDR1 MDHEN, CDR2 SYDVKM. V was cut by 5 bases and J by 3 bases, with 17 bases left in between. CDR3 size: 15 residues.

V and J are TRBV6-6 and TRBJ2-7; the D gene is possibly TRBD1 (6 bases). V was pared by 5 bases and J by 2 bases, with 13 bases between. Germline lookup yields CDR1 MNHNY and CDR2 SVGAGI (reference sequence). This CDR3 has 14 amino acids. The CDR3 sequence is CASSAGEGTYEQYF. CDR3 nucleotides: TGTGCCAGCAGTGCAGGGGAAGGTACCTACGAGCAGTACTTC.

The DNA of the CDR3 is TGTGCCAGCAGGAAAAGGAGAGACTCCTACGAGCAGTACTTC. This gives the protein CASRKRRDSYEQYF. The chain combines TRBV11-2 with TRBJ2-7; no clear D. The CDR3 covers 14 residues. Germline V CDR1 and CDR2: SGHAT, FQNNGV. V was cut by 6 bases and J by 0 bases, with 12 bases left in between.

J is TRBJ2-7 and V is TRBV13; TRBD2 is a possible D gene (6 bases). CDR3 size: 15 residues. The germline V and J ends were trimmed by 8 bases and 2 bases, with 19 bases remaining between them. Per the germline V gene, CDR1 is PRHDT and CDR2 is FYEKMQ (reference sequence). In nucleotides, the CDR3 is TGTGCCAGCTCCATCCAGGGAGGCTTTGCCTACGAGCAGTACTTC. Amino acid sequence: CASSIQGGFAYEQYF.

The CDR3 DNA follows: TGTGCCAGCTCACTCACAGACAGGGGCGAGACCCAGTACTTC. This gives the protein CASSLTDRGETQYF. This rearrangement joins TRBV18 to TRBJ2-5, with TRBD1 matching 8 bases. The V gene's germline CDR1 is KGHSH and CDR2 LQKENI. V was pared by 4 bases and J by 5 bases, with 6 bases of the junction left unmatched. This CDR3 has 14 amino acids.

The rearrangement uses TRBV29-1 and TRBJ1-2; a weak D match, TRBD1 (5 bases). This CDR3 spans 11 amino acids. Trimming took off 5 bases at V and 5 bases at J, with 9 bases between the two ends. From germline, CDR1 is SQVTM and CDR2 ANQGSEA. The CDR3 reads CSVQQVYGYTF. DNA of the CDR3: TGCAGCGTTCAACAGGTTTATGGCTACACCTTC.

The CDR3 reads CASSLITDDPLGAFF. The CDR3 nucleotides read TGTGCCAGCAGCTTAATAACAGACGACCCTCTTGGAGCTTTCTTT. The chain links TRBV11-2 to TRBJ1-1; D not certain. The CDR3 has 15 amino acids. In germline, CDR1 is SGHAT, CDR2 FQNNGV. The V end was cut by 2 bases, the J end by 10 bases, with 20 bases between.

Comments on this clone: One end of the junction does not line up with germline, which may come from a read error. The chain joins TRBV6-2 or TRBV6-3 to TRBJ2-2, with D possibly being TRBD1 or TRBD2 (6 bases each). Looked up from germline, CDR1 is MNHEY and CDR2 is SVGEGT. This CDR3 region has 14 residues. The CDR3 here is CASSYSGAGGELFF. CDR3 coding DNA: TGTGCCAGTAGTTACTCGGGGGCTGGCGGGGAGCTGTTTTTT.

In this sample, this clone turned up a few times. The rearrangement joins TRBV18 to TRBJ1-2; 9 bases fit TRBD1. The V segment lost 5 bases and the J segment 3 bases; nucleotides outside the gene matches: 4. The CDR3 length is 14 residues. CDR1 and CDR2 from the germline V gene are KGHSH and LQKENI. CDR3 region: CASSFDRGDYGYTF. As DNA, the CDR3 is TGTGCCAGCTCATTTGACAGGGGGGACTATGGCTACACCTTC.

V is TRBV6-2 or TRBV6-3 and J is TRBJ2-3; D remains ambiguous. Germline assignment: CDR1 MNHEY and CDR2 SVGEGT. This CDR3 comprises 12 residues. V lost 2 bases and J 4 bases, leaving 4 bases between the germline ends. The CDR3 DNA is TGTGCCAGCAGTTACCCGGCAGATACGCAGTATTTT. It codes for CASSYPADTQYF.

The V gene is TRBV15, the J gene TRBJ2-5, with a tentative D call TRBD2 (6 bases). In germline, CDR1 is LNHNV, CDR2 YYDKDF (reference sequence). V was clipped by 3 bases and J by 5 bases, with 16 bases between them. The CDR3 runs to 15 residues. The CDR3 is CATSSRAGGRETQYF. The CDR3 region has the DNA TGTGCCACCAGCAGTAGAGCGGGCGGCAGGGAGACCCAGTACTTC.

This clone was seen a few times. The J gene is TRBJ2-1, the V gene TRBV7-8, with TRBD1 matching over 7 bases. Germline values: CDR1 SGHVS, CDR2 FQNEAQ. This CDR3 contains 15 residues. The ends lost 4 bases at V and 3 bases at J; junction bases unmatched: 6. The CDR3 reads CASSSRQGLYNEQFF. The DNA of the CDR3 is TGTGCCAGCAGCTCCCGACAGGGCCTCTACAATGAGCAGTTCTTC.

The rearrangement joins TRBV28 to TRBJ1-4, with a possible D match to TRBD1 (5 bases). The germline V and J ends were trimmed by 11 bases and 7 bases, with 17 bases remaining between them. The CDR3 is 13 amino acids. Germline V gene lookup returns CDR1 MDHEN and CDR2 SYDVKM. The CDR3 DNA follows: TGTGCCGCCCGTATGGGGGGAGGTGAAAAACTGTTTTTT. Its translation: CAARMGGGEKLFF.

This clone occurred a few times. The chain carries TRBV25-1 and TRBJ2-1; 14 bases map to TRBD2. Unmatched junction bases numbered 10, after V lost 3 bases and J lost 15 bases. The CDR3 runs 15 residues. Germline CDR1 is MGHDK and CDR2 is SYGVNS. The CDR3 loop reads CASSDSGLAGGPPFF. The CDR3 coding sequence is TGTGCCAGCAGTGACTCCGGACTAGCGGGAGGCCCGCCGTTCTTC.

J is TRBJ2-1 and V is TRBV5-1; D perhaps matches TRBD2 (5 bases). This CDR3 is 15 amino acids long. Germline V gene data show CDR1 as SGHRS and CDR2 as YFSETQ. The V and J ends lost 0 bases and 2 bases respectively, with 9 bases between them. The CDR3 nucleotides read TGCGCCAGCAGCTTGGTCGGGGATACCTACAATGAGCAGTTCTTC. Protein: CASSLVGDTYNEQFF.

The rearrangement links TRBV29-1 to TRBJ2-1; TRBD2 matches at 12 bases. The CDR3 is 15 residues long. Germline V lookup: CDR1 SQVTM, CDR2 ANQGSEA. J was trimmed by 8 bases and V by 4 bases; bases with no gene match: 9. The CDR3 reads CSVGGLAGLSDEQFF. The CDR3 DNA reads TGCAGCGTTGGCGGACTAGCGGGATTATCTGATGAGCAGTTCTTC.

The J gene is TRBJ2-1, the V gene TRBV19; 9 nucleotides agree with TRBD2. The CDR3 has 16 amino acids. The trim removed 6 bases at V and 4 bases at J, leaving 10 bases unmatched. Germline CDR1 is LNHDA and CDR2 is SQIVND (reference sequence). For the CDR3, the DNA is TGTGCCAGTAGCCGTTCTAGCGGGGAGGTTTACAATGAGCAGTTCTTC. Protein: CASSRSSGEVYNEQFF.

The chain has TRBV7-2 and TRBJ1-1, with 8 bases lining up with TRBD1. Germline lookup yields CDR1 SGHTA and CDR2 FQGNSA. The CDR3 has 13 amino acids. The V gene end was trimmed by 5 bases and the J gene end by 11 bases; junction bases not matched to a gene: 10. CDR3 region: CASSKMGDRRAFF. As DNA, the CDR3 is TGTGCCAGCAGCAAAATGGGGGACAGGCGGGCTTTCTTT.

Only one count was recorded for this clone. This chain connects TRBV2 to TRBJ2-1; 11 nucleotides align to TRBD2. CDR3 size: 14 residues. With V trimmed by 5 bases and J by 4 bases, 1 base remained unmatched. Germline CDR1 reads SNHLY; CDR2 reads FYNNEI. The CDR3 is CASSWTSGYNEQFF. In nucleotides, the CDR3 is TGTGCCAGCAGTTGGACTAGCGGGTACAATGAGCAGTTCTTC. The variable domain in full, with the rest retrieved from reference TRBV2 and TRBJ2-1, is EPEVTQTPSHQVTQMGQEVILRCVPISNHLYFYWYRQILGQKVEFLVSFYNNEISEKSEIFDDQFSVERPDGSNFTLKIRSTKLEDSAMYFCASSWTSGYNEQFFGPGTRLTVL.

This clone was recorded a few times. This chain uses TRBV24-1 with TRBJ2-1; 7 bases are shared with TRBD2. The V and J ends lost 6 bases and 5 bases, in that order; junction bases with no gene match: 6. The CDR3 length is 14 residues. Per germline, CDR1 KGHDR and CDR2 SFDVKD. CDR3 loop: CATSWGGGNNEQFF. CDR3 DNA sequence: TGTGCCACCAGTTGGGGGGGAGGGAACAATGAGCAGTTCTTC.

This rearrangement joins TRBV23-1 to TRBJ2-5, with D uncertain. TRBV23-1 is an ORF, with its function uncertain. The CDR3 is 14 amino acids. Trimming removed 6 bases from V and 1 base from J, with 12 bases in between. The CDR3 spells CASRSPYIQETQYF. The CDR3 DNA is TGCGCCAGCAGGTCACCCTATATCCAAGAGACCCAGTACTTC.